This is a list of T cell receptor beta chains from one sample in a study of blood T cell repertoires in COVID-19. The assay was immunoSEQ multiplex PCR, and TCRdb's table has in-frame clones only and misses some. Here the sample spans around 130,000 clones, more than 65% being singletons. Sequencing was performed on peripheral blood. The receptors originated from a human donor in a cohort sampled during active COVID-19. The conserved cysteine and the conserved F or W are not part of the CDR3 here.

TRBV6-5 ATAPDRNIQY
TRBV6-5 ASRLWTAPTYEQY
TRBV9 ASSGEGYT
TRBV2 ASSARQMMNTEAF
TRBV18 ASSADRGNQPQH
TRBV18 ASSPLTRLRPGLVNTGELF
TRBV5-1 ASSLAWSQQETQY
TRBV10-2 ASRRGGYNEQF
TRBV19 ASSWGKTGGAQVRQPQH
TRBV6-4 ASSDGEVAEAF
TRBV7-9 ASSFDRFTDTQY
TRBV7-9 ASSSRGPSYNSPLH
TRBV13 ASSLWALGPDTQY
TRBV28 ASAAFRSNQPQH
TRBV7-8 ASSLAAQGASPLH
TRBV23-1 AADRESYGYT
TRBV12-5 ASGQQGNTIY
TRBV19 ASSLMSGAIRTEAF
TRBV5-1 ASSLGDSGNQPQH
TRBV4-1 ASSQVGLGRNQPQH
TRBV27 ASSFISGANVLT
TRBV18 ASSPPVARSYEQY
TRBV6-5 ASRRTADYGYT
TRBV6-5 ASRTGWTEAF
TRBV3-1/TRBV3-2 ASSFRQDYGYT
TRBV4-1 ASSQDEVAETQY